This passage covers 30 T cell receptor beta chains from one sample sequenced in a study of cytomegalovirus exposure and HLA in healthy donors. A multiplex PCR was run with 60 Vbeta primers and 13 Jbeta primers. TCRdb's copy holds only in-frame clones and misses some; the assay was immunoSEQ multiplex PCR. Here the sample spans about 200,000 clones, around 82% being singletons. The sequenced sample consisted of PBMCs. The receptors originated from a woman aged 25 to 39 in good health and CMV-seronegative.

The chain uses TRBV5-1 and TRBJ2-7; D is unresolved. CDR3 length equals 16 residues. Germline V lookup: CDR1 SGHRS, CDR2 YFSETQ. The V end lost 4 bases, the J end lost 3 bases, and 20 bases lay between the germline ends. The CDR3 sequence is CASSPTLQSLIYEQYF. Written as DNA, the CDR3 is TGCGCCAGCAGCCCGACCCTACAGAGCCTAATCTACGAGCAGTACTTC.

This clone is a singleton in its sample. In nucleotides, the CDR3 is TGTGCCAGCAGTTACGGGGGAGGTGGCTACACCTTC. It codes for CASSYGGGGYTF. J is TRBJ1-2 and V is TRBV6-5, with a possible D match to TRBD1 (5 bases). The CDR3 covers 12 residues. V was clipped by 2 bases and J by 7 bases, with 8 bases between them. Germline V CDR1 and CDR2: MNHEY, SVGAGI.

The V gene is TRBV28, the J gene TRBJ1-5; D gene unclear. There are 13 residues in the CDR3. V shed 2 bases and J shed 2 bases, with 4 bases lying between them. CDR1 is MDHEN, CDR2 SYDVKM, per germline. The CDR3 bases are TGTGCCAGCAGTTTAACGGGCAATCAGCCCCAGCATTTT. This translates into CASSLTGNQPQHF.

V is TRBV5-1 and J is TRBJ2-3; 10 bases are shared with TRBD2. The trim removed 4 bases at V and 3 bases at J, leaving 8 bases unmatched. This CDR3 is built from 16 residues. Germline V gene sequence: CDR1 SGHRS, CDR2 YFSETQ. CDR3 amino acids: CASSRERGGGTDTQYF. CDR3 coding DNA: TGCGCCAGCAGCAGAGAGCGGGGGGGCGGGACAGATACGCAGTATTTT.

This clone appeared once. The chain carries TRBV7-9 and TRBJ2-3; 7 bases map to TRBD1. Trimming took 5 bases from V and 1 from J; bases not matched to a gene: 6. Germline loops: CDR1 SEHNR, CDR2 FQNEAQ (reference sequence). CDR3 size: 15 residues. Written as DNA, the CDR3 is TGTGCCAGCAGCACCCGGGACAGTCGCACAGATACGCAGTATTTT. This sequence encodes CASSTRDSRTDTQYF.

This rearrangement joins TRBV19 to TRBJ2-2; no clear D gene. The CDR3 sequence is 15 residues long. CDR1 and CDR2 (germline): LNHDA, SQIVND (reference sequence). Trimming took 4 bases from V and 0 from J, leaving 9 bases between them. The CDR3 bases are TGTGCCAGTAGTACTTACAGTGCGAACACCGGGGAGCTGTTTTTT. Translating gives CASSTYSANTGELFF.

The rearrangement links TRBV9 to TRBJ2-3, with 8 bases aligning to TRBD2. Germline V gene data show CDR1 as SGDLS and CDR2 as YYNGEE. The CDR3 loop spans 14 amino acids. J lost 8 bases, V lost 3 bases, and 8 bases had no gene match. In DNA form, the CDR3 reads TGTGCCAGCAGCGGGGGGACTAGATTTGGTACGCAGTATTTT. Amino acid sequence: CASSGGTRFGTQYF.

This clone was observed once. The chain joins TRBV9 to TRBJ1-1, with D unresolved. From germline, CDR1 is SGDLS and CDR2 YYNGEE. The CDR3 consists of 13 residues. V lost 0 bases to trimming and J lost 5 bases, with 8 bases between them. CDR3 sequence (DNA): TGTGCCAGCAGCGTAGCTCCGAGTACTGAAGCTTTCTTT. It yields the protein CASSVAPSTEAFF.

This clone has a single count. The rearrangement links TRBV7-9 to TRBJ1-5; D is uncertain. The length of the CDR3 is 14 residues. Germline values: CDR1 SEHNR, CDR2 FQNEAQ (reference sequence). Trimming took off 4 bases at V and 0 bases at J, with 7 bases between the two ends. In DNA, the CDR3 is TGTGCCAGCAGCTCGGCGGATAGCAATCAGCCCCAGCATTTT. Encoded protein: CASSSADSNQPQHF. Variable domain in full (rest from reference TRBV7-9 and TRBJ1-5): DTGVSQNPRHKITKRGQNVTFRCDPISEHNRLYWYRQTLGQGPEFLTYFQNEAQLEKSRLLSDRFSAERPKGSFSTLEIQRTEQGDSAMYLCASSSADSNQPQHFGDGTRLSIL.

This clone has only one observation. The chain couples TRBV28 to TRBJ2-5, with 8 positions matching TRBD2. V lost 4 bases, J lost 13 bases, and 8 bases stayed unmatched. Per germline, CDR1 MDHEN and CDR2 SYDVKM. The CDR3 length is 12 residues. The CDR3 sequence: CASSSTGRGPYF. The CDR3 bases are TGTGCCAGCAGTTCTACCGGGAGGGGACCGTACTTC.

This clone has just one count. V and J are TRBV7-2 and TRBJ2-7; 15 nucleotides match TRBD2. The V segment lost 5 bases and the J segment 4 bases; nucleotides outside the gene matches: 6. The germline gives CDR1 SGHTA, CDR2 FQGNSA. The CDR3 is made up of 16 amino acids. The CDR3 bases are TGTGCCAGCAGCCGAGGGACTAGCGGGAGGAGGTACGAGCAGTACTTC. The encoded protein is CASSRGTSGRRYEQYF. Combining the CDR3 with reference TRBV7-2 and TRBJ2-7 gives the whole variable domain GAGVSQSPSNKVTEKGKDVELRCDPISGHTALYWYRQSLGQGLEFLIYFQGNSAPDKSGLPSDRFSAERTGGSVSTLTIQRTQQEDSAVYLCASSRGTSGRRYEQYFGPGTRLTVT.

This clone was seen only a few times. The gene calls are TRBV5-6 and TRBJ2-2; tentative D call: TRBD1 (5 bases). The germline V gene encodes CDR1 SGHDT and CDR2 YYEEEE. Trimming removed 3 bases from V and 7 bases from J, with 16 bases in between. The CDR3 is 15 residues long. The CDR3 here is CASSSGWGDHGELFF. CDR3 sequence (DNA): TGTGCCAGCAGCTCCGGGTGGGGCGATCACGGGGAGCTGTTTTTT.

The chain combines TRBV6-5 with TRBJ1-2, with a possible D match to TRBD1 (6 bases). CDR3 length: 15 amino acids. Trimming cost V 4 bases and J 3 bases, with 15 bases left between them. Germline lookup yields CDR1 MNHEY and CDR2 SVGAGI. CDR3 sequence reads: CASSSYTRGDYGYTF. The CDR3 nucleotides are TGTGCCAGCAGTTCCTACACCAGGGGAGACTATGGCTACACCTTC.

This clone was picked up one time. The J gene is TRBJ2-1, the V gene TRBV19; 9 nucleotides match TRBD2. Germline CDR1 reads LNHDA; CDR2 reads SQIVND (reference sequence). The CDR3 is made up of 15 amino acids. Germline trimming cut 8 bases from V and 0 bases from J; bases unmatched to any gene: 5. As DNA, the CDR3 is TGTGCCAGTGGGACTAGCCCCACCTCCTACAATGAGCAGTTCTTC. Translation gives CASGTSPTSYNEQFF.

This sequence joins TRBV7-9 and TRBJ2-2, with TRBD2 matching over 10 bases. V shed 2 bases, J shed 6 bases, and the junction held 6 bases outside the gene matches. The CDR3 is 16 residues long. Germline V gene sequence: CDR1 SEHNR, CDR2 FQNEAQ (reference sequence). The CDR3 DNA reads TGTGCCAGCAGCTTAAAGCTAGCGGGAGAAGCCGGGGAGCTGTTTTTT. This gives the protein CASSLKLAGEAGELFF.

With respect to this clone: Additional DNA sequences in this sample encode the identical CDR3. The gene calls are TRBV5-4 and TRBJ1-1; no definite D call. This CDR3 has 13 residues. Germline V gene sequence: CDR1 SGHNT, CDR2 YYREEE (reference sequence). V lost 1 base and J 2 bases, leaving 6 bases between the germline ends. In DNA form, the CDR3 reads TGTGCCAGCAGCTTGACTCCTAACACTGAAGCTTTCTTT. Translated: CASSLTPNTEAFF.

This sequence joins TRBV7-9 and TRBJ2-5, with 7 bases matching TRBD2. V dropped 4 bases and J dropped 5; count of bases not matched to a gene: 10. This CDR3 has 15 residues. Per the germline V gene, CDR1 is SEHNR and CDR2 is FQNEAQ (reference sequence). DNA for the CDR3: TGTGCCAGCAGCTCGGGACTACCAAGTAAGGAGACCCAGTACTTC. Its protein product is CASSSGLPSKETQYF.

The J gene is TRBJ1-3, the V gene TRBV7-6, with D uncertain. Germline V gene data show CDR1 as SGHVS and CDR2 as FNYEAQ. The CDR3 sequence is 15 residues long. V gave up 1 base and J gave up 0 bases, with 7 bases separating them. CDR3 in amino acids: CASSLVGGSGNTIYF. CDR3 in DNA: TGTGCCAGCAGCTTAGTCGGTGGCTCTGGAAACACCATATATTTT.

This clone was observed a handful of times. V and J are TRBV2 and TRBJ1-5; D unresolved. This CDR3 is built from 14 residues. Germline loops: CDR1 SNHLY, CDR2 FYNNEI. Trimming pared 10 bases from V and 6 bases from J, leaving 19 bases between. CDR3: CAISRMEGGQPQHF. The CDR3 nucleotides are TGTGCCATTTCGCGGATGGAGGGTGGTCAGCCCCAGCATTTT.

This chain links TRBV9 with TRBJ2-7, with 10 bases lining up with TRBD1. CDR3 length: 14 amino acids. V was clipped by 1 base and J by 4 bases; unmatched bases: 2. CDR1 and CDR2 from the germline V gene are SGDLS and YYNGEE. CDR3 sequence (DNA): TGTGCCAGCAGCGTAAAGGGACAGGGGTACGAGCAGTACTTC. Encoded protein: CASSVKGQGYEQYF.

The CDR3 coding sequence is TGTGCCAGCAGCGCCTTGGCGGGGCAAGCCCAAGAGACCCAGTACTTC. This sequence encodes CASSALAGQAQETQYF. This chain links TRBV25-1 with TRBJ2-5, with D possibly matching TRBD2 (6 bases). This CDR3 has 16 residues. Trimming shortened V by 6 bases and J by 1 base, and 18 bases separated the two germline ends. Per the germline V gene, CDR1 is MGHDK and CDR2 is SYGVNS.

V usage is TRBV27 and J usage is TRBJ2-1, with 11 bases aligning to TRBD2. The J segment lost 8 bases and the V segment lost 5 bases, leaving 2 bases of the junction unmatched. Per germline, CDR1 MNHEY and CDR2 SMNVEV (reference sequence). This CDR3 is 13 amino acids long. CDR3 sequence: CASSPGLADEQFF. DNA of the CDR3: TGTGCCAGCAGTCCGGGACTAGCGGATGAGCAGTTCTTC.

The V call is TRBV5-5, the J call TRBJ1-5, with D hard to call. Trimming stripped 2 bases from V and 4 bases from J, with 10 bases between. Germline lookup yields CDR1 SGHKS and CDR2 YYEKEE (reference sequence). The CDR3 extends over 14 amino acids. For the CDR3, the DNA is TGTGCCAGCAGCTTTGGACCGGGGAATCAGCCCCAGCATTTT. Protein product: CASSFGPGNQPQHF.

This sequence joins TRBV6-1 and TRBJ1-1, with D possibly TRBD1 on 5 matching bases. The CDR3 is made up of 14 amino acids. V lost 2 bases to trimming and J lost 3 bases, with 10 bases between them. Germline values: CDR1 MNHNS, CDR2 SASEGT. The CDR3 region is CASSERGGDTEAFF. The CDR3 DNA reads TGTGCCAGCAGTGAAAGGGGAGGGGACACTGAAGCTTTCTTT.

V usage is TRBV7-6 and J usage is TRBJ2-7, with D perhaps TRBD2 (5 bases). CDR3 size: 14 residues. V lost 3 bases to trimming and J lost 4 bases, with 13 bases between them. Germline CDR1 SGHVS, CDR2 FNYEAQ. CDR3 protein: CASSFGRGFYEQYF. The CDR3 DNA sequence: TGTGCCAGCAGCTTCGGTCGGGGTTTTTACGAGCAGTACTTC.

The CDR3 sequence is CASSFGQGDVEKLFF. The CDR3 DNA is TGTGCCAGCAGCTTCGGGCAGGGGGACGTCGAAAAACTGTTTTTT. This sequence joins TRBV5-5 and TRBJ1-4; 7 positions match TRBD1. Germline V gene lookup returns CDR1 SGHKS and CDR2 YYEKEE (reference sequence). The CDR3 covers 15 residues. Unmatched junction bases numbered 9, after V lost 2 bases and J lost 8 bases.

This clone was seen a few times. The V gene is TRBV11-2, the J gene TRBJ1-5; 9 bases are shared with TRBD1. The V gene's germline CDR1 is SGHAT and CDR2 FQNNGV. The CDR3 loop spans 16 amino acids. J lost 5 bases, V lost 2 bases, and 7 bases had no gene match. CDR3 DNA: TGTGCCAGCAGCTTATCAGACAGGGGGACCGATCAGCCCCAGCATTTT. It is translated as CASSLSDRGTDQPQHF.

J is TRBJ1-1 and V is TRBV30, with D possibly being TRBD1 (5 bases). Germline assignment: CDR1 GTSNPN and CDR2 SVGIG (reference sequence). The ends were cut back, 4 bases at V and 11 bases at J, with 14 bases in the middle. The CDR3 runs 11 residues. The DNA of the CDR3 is TGTGCCTGGAATAGAGCCAGGGCGGCTTTCTTT. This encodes CAWNRARAAFF.

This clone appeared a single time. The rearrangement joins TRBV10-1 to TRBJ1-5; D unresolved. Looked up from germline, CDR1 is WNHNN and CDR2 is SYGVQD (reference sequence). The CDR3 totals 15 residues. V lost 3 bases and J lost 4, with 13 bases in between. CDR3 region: CASSDPDFFNQPQHF. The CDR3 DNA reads TGCGCCAGCAGTGATCCAGATTTCTTTAATCAGCCCCAGCATTTT.

CDR3 amino acids: CASSLVAGIGDEQFF. The CDR3 DNA reads as TGTGCCAGCAGCTTAGTGGCGGGTATTGGAGATGAGCAGTTCTTC. The chain carries TRBV7-6 and TRBJ2-1; a possible D gene is TRBD2 (5 bases). The germline V and J ends were trimmed by 1 base and 8 bases, with 15 bases remaining between them. The CDR3 is 15 residues long. CDR1 is SGHVS, CDR2 FNYEAQ, per germline.